Shown below are 27 T cell receptor beta chains from a single sample sequenced in a study of shared clonotypes between healthy human individuals. Produced via immunoSEQ multiplex PCR; TCRdb's table is partial and in-frame only. The repertoire holds around 2.1 million clones, with approximately 94% as singletons. Positively selected for CCR7, the CD45RO-negative cells used as naive CD8 cells excluded terminally differentiated effector memory CD45RA+ cells. The sample comprised naive CD8+ T cells from PBMCs. These receptors came from a man between 18 and 35 years old in good health. Some clones in this sample may be carry-over from other donors' samples.

A word on this clone: The same CDR3 can be traced to other DNA sequences in this sample. The CDR3 nucleotides read TGTGCCAGCAGCGTAGGTAGCGGGGCGAACTACGAGCAGTACTTC. Encoded protein: CASSVGSGANYEQYF. The rearrangement links TRBV9 to TRBJ2-7; TRBD2 matches at 8 bases. The germline V gene encodes CDR1 SGDLS and CDR2 YYNGEE. After removal of 0 bases from V and 3 bases from J, the junction contained 5 bases not matched to a gene. The CDR3 totals 15 residues.

The CDR3 nucleotides read TGTGCCAGTAGTACCTACTACTCTGGGGCCAACGTCCTGACTTTC. It is translated as CASSTYYSGANVLTF. The V and J genes are TRBV19 and TRBJ2-6; D unresolved. The CDR3 consists of 15 residues. The germline V gene encodes CDR1 LNHDA and CDR2 SQIVND (reference sequence). Between the trimmed V and J ends, which lost 4 bases and 0 bases, there was a span of 7 bases. Drawing the rest from reference TRBV19 and TRBJ2-6, the complete variable domain is DGGITQSPKYLFRKEGQNVTLSCEQNLNHDAMYWYRQDPGQGLRLIYYSQIVNDFQKGDIAEGYSVSREKKESFPLTVTSAQKNPTAFYLCASSTYYSGANVLTFGAGSRLTVL.

Turning to this clone: Other DNA sequences in this sample translate to the same CDR3. V gene TRBV7-9 combines with J gene TRBJ2-7; D may correspond to TRBD1 or TRBD2 (6 bases each). This CDR3 is 13 amino acids long. Germline V gene sequence: CDR1 SEHNR, CDR2 FQNEAQ (reference sequence). V was shortened by 4 bases and J by 1 base, with 8 bases between the two germline ends. The CDR3 DNA reads TGTGCCAGCAGCTGGGGGGCATCCTACGAGCAGTACTTC. Translating it yields CASSWGASYEQYF.

This chain connects TRBV4-1 to TRBJ2-1, with 7 bases lining up with TRBD2. The CDR3 sequence is 20 residues long. The germline gives CDR1 MGHRA, CDR2 YSYEKL. V shed 2 bases, J shed 8 bases, and the junction held 24 bases outside the gene matches. CDR3 sequence: CASSQSNIGSTSHLEHEQFF. The CDR3 DNA sequence: TGCGCCAGCAGCCAATCGAACATAGGCTCGACTAGCCACCTCGAGCATGAGCAGTTCTTC.

The genes are TRBV27 and TRBJ1-2; 10 positions match TRBD1. Losses at the gene ends were 3 bases for V and 7 bases for J; bases not matched to a gene: 2. The CDR3 totals 13 residues. Germline CDR1 MNHEY, CDR2 SMNVEV (reference sequence). CDR3 region: CASSFRQGAGYTF. CDR3 in DNA: TGTGCCAGCAGTTTCAGACAGGGGGCTGGCTACACCTTC.

This sequence joins TRBV2 and TRBJ1-3, with TRBD1 identical over 7 bases. Germline CDR1 is SNHLY and CDR2 is FYNNEI. V lost 7 bases, J lost 1 base, and 1 base stayed unmatched. The CDR3 loop spans 13 amino acids. Here the CDR3 reads CASMTGSGNTIYF. The CDR3 DNA sequence: TGTGCCAGCATGACAGGGTCTGGAAACACCATATATTTT.

The rearrangement links TRBV4-3 to TRBJ1-3; D is unclear. V shed 3 bases and J shed 6 bases, with 18 bases lying between them. The CDR3 consists of 16 residues. CDR1 is LGHNA and CDR2 is YSLEER in the germline V gene. The CDR3 protein is CASSQNRARVSNTIYF. CDR3 coding DNA: TGCGCCAGCAGCCAGAATAGGGCCCGTGTGTCAAACACCATATATTTT.

The V and J genes are TRBV6-5 and TRBJ1-2; unclear D gene. The V gene's germline CDR1 is MNHEY and CDR2 SVGAGI. V lost 6 bases, J lost 7 bases, and 18 bases lay in between. The CDR3 sequence is 14 residues long. The CDR3, as DNA: TGTGCCAGCAGATCCGGACCGGCTCCGGGTGGCTACACCTTC. This encodes CASRSGPAPGGYTF.

This chain joins TRBV6-4 and TRBJ2-1, with 11 bases identical to TRBD2. The CDR3 length is 15 residues. V gave up 5 bases and J gave up 4 bases; unmatched junction bases: 4. Germline CDR1 is MRHNA and CDR2 is SNTAGT. The CDR3 DNA is TGTGCCAGCAGTCAGACTAGCGGGGCTTACAATGAGCAGTTCTTC. It yields the protein CASSQTSGAYNEQFF.

The chain carries TRBV13 and TRBJ1-1, with D hard to call. Germline-derived CDR1 and CDR2 are PRHDT and FYEKMQ (reference sequence). The ends were cut back, 8 bases at V and 4 bases at J, with 11 bases in the middle. The CDR3 has 12 amino acids. In DNA, the CDR3 is TGTGCCAGCTCCTTGACCCTCACTGAAGCTTTCTTT. Its protein is CASSLTLTEAFF.

The chain uses TRBV9 and TRBJ2-7, with a possible D match to TRBD2 (6 bases). Trimming pared 4 bases from V and 4 bases from J, leaving 18 bases between. The CDR3 is made up of 15 amino acids. The germline CDR1 and CDR2 sequences are SGDLS and YYNGEE. The CDR3 region has the DNA TGTGCCAGCAGCTCCGGGGGAAACAAAGTGTACGAGCAGTACTTC. This gives the protein CASSSGGNKVYEQYF. The full variable domain, in which reference TRBV9 and TRBJ2-7 provide the parts outside the CDR3, is DSGVTQTPKHLITATGQRVTLRCSPRSGDLSVYWYQQSLDQGLQFLIQYYNGEERAKGNILERFSAQQFPDLHSELNLSSLELGDSALYFCASSSGGNKVYEQYFGPGTRLTVT.

This chain uses TRBV6-6 with TRBJ2-1; D unclear. The CDR3 is 11 amino acids. The V end was cut by 7 bases, the J end by 9 bases, with 10 bases between. Germline V gives CDR1 MNHNY, CDR2 SVGAGI (reference sequence). The CDR3 DNA sequence: TGTGCCAGCATTATCGGCGGTGAGCAGTTCTTC. Translation: CASIIGGEQFF.

V usage is TRBV7-2 and J usage is TRBJ2-7; 12 nucleotides match TRBD2. This CDR3 has 14 amino acids. After removal of 3 bases from V and 6 bases from J, the junction contained 3 bases not matched to a gene. Germline V gives CDR1 SGHTA, CDR2 FQGNSA. CDR3 nucleotides: TGTGCCAGCAGCTTCTGGACTAGCGGGACCGAGCAGTACTTC. This codes for CASSFWTSGTEQYF. Filled out from reference TRBV7-2 and TRBJ2-7, the complete variable domain reads GAGVSQSPSNKVTEKGKDVELRCDPISGHTALYWYRQSLGQGLEFLIYFQGNSAPDKSGLPSDRFSAERTGGSVSTLTIQRTQQEDSAVYLCASSFWTSGTEQYFGPGTRLTVT.

This chain links TRBV28 with TRBJ1-1; perhaps TRBD1 as D (6 bases). Germline CDR1 MDHEN, CDR2 SYDVKM. This CDR3 region has 14 residues. Trimming pared 4 bases from V and 5 bases from J, leaving 14 bases between. The CDR3 DNA follows: TGTGCCAGCAGTTCCTCCCCAGGGGCGACTGAAGCTTTCTTT. It translates to CASSSSPGATEAFF.

V gene TRBV12-5 combines with J gene TRBJ2-7, with D hard to call. Trimming cost V 6 bases and J 3 bases, with 6 bases left between them. Germline CDR1 is LGHNT and CDR2 is FRNRAP. This CDR3 contains 11 residues. As DNA, the CDR3 is TGTGCTAGTGGCGACGGCTACGAGCAGTACTTC. Its protein product is CASGDGYEQYF.

The rearrangement links TRBV11-2 to TRBJ2-2; 7 nucleotides align to TRBD1. The germline V gene encodes CDR1 SGHAT and CDR2 FQNNGV. With V trimmed by 5 bases and J by 0 bases, 3 bases remained unmatched. The CDR3 has 15 amino acids. The CDR3 DNA sequence: TGTGCCAGCAGCCTGACAGGGACGAACACCGGGGAGCTGTTTTTT. Translation: CASSLTGTNTGELFF.

This chain links TRBV27 with TRBJ1-2; TRBD1 matches 9 bases. The CDR3 is 16 residues long. V lost 6 bases and J lost 1; bases outside the gene matches: 9. Germline loops: CDR1 MNHEY, CDR2 SMNVEV (reference sequence). This CDR3 reads CASRNRTGAFNYGYTF. CDR3 nucleotide sequence: TGTGCCAGCAGAAACCGGACAGGGGCCTTTAACTATGGCTACACCTTC.

V and J are TRBV7-9 and TRBJ2-1; D ambiguous. The germline V gene encodes CDR1 SEHNR and CDR2 FQNEAQ (reference sequence). The length of the CDR3 is 15 residues. With 7 bases removed from V and 5 bases from J, the gap between germline ends came to 18 bases. The CDR3 DNA reads as TGTGCCAGCAACCCCACGGACCAGACGGACAATGAGCAGTTCTTC. Translating it yields CASNPTDQTDNEQFF.

The chain carries TRBV7-6 and TRBJ1-1; 10 bases match TRBD1. From germline, CDR1 is SGHVS and CDR2 FNYEAQ. This CDR3 is 15 amino acids long. V lost 5 bases, J lost 2 bases, and 5 bases stayed unmatched. The CDR3 region has the DNA TGTGCCAGCAGCCTGGGACAGGGGACCAACACTGAAGCTTTCTTT. Amino acid sequence: CASSLGQGTNTEAFF.

The chain is built from TRBV27 and TRBJ1-4, with 8 bases that match TRBD1. Germline CDR1 reads MNHEY; CDR2 reads SMNVEV (reference sequence). After removal of 6 bases from V and 6 bases from J, the junction contained 6 bases not matched to a gene. CDR3 length equals 14 residues. The CDR3 bases are TGTGCCAGCAGGATACAGGGGGGGGATGAAAAACTGTTTTTT. Translated: CASRIQGGDEKLFF.

The genes are TRBV6-6 and TRBJ1-5; no definite D call. The germline V gene has CDR1 MNHNY and CDR2 SVGAGI (reference sequence). V lost 1 base and J lost 11, with 12 bases in between. The CDR3 totals 13 residues. In DNA form, the CDR3 reads TGTGCCAGCAGTTACTACGAGGGTACGGCCCAGCATTTT. This gives the protein CASSYYEGTAQHF.

The chain has TRBV27 and TRBJ2-7; 8 bases align to TRBD1. Per the germline V gene, CDR1 is MNHEY and CDR2 is SMNVEV (reference sequence). J was trimmed by 5 bases and V by 4 bases; bases with no gene match: 10. CDR3 length equals 15 residues. CDR3 sequence reads: CASSYADRDGDEQYF. CDR3 DNA: TGTGCCAGCAGTTACGCGGACAGGGATGGGGACGAGCAGTACTTC.

The CDR3 region has the DNA TGTGCCAGCAGGGGATTAGCGGGAGAATTCCCCCAGTACTTC. Translated: CASRGLAGEFPQYF. This chain joins TRBV27 and TRBJ2-5; TRBD2 matches 9 bases. The germline V gene encodes CDR1 MNHEY and CDR2 SMNVEV (reference sequence). The J segment lost 9 bases and the V segment lost 6 bases, leaving 11 bases of the junction unmatched. The CDR3 has 14 amino acids.

The genes are TRBV6-5 and TRBJ2-5; D gene uncertain. With 0 bases removed from V and 2 bases from J, the gap between germline ends came to 7 bases. The CDR3 is 14 amino acids. Per germline, CDR1 MNHEY and CDR2 SVGAGI. CDR3 residues: CASSYSWQQETQYF. DNA of the CDR3: TGTGCCAGCAGTTACTCATGGCAGCAAGAGACCCAGTACTTC.

As concerns this clone: The junction departs from the called germline gene at one end, perhaps through a read error. The chain recombines TRBV27 with TRBJ1-1, with 7 bases lining up with TRBD1. The germline V gene has CDR1 MNHEY and CDR2 SMNVEV (reference sequence). The CDR3 extends over 12 amino acids. The CDR3 loop reads CTSKGQGGEAFF. DNA of the CDR3: TGTACCAGCAAGGGTCAGGGGGGTGAAGCTTTCTTT.

The rearrangement uses TRBV18 and TRBJ1-3, with TRBD1 matching 8 bases. V lost 0 bases and J lost 3; bases outside the gene matches: 10. The CDR3 covers 18 residues. Germline CDR1 KGHSH, CDR2 LQKENI. CDR3 residues: CASSPPFLDRVYGNTIYF. The CDR3 DNA follows: TGTGCCAGCTCACCACCCTTCCTGGACAGGGTATATGGAAACACCATATATTTT.

The V gene is TRBV7-3, the J gene TRBJ1-1; D not resolved. The CDR3 sequence is 13 residues long. V lost 7 bases and J lost 0, with 9 bases in between. Germline CDR1 reads SGHTA; CDR2 reads FQGTGA. This chain's CDR3 is CASKEALNTEAFF. The CDR3 nucleotides are TGTGCCAGCAAGGAGGCTTTGAACACTGAAGCTTTCTTT.